The T cell receptor beta chain described here comes from a study of regulatory T cells in long-lasting Graves disease. Library construction for TCR beta used iRepertoire HTBI primers and Arm-PCR of CDR3 regions. TCRdb recomputed calls from the multiplex PCR reads with MiXCR, one row per CDR3 protein. The sample lists roughly 450,000 distinct CDR3 sequences, 23% occurring once. General observations from the study: There were preferences for TRBV28, TRBJ1-2 and TRBJ2-5 in persistent disease.

The time point was: persistent/refractory GD, antithyroid drugs over 5 years with positive TRAb. PBMC RNA was the source of the TCR library. A remark on this clonotype: Its antigen is not identified.

V was pared by 7 bases and J by 3 bases, with 12 bases between. The germline V gene has CDR1 SNHLY and CDR2 FYNNEI. The CDR3 has 14 residues. This specimen was peripheral blood mononuclear cells (PBMCs), taken when the disease was refractory, from a patient treated with antithyroid drugs. The sequence was obtained from a female donor with Graves disease. The chain has TRBV2 and TRBJ2-2; D remains ambiguous. In DNA form, the CDR3 reads TGTGCCAGCACCCTTCGCCGCCACACCGGGGAGCTGTTTTTT. Encoded protein: CASTLRRHTGELFF.